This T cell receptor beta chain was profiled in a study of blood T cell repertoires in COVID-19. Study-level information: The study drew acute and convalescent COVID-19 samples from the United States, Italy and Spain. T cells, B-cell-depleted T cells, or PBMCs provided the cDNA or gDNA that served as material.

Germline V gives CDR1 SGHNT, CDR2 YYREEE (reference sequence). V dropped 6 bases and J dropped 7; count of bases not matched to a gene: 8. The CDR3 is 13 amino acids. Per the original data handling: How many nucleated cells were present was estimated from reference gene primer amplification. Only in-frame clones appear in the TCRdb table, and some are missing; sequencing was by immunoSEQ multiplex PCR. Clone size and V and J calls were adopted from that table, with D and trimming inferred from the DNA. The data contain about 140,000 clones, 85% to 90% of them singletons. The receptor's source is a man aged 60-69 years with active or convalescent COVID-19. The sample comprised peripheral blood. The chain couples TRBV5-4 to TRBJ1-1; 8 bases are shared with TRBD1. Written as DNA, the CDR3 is TGTGCCAGCAACCTAGACAGGGGCGGTGAAGCTTTCTTT. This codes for CASNLDRGGEAFF.